The 26 T cell receptor beta chains below all came from one sample that was sequenced in a study of preoperative IRX-2 immunotherapy in early breast cancer. Here immunoSEQ multiplex PCR was the method, and the copy in TCRdb shows in-frame clones only, minus some. The sample has around 88,000 clones, around 86% seen once. Specified treatment: preoperative locoregional IRX-2 cytokine immunotherapy. This material consisted of tumor tissue, taken after IRX-2 immunotherapy. The receptors shown here come from a human donor with breast cancer.

The count of this clone is one. The chain carries TRBV5-1 and TRBJ2-1; perhaps TRBD1 as D (8 bases). Germline V CDR1 and CDR2: SGHRS, YFSETQ. The CDR3 sequence is 14 residues long. Between the trimmed V and J ends, which lost 4 bases and 6 bases, there was a span of 14 bases. The CDR3 reads CASSSGDRSNEQFF. CDR3 in DNA: TGCGCCAGCAGCAGCGGGGACAGGTCCAATGAGCAGTTCTTC.

The sample holds a few counts of this clone. This chain uses TRBV11-3 with TRBJ2-3; 13 bases are a match to TRBD2. CDR3 size: 16 residues. CDR1 and CDR2 from the germline V gene are SGHNT and YENEEA. J lost 5 bases, V lost 3 bases, and 5 bases had no gene match. CDR3 residues: CASSFYGLAGVDTQYF. The CDR3 DNA follows: TGTGCCAGCAGCTTTTATGGACTAGCGGGGGTAGATACGCAGTATTTT.

The V gene is TRBV15, the J gene TRBJ2-7; no clear D gene. CDR1 and CDR2 from the germline V gene are LNHNV and YYDKDF (reference sequence). V was shortened by 0 bases and J by 0 bases, with 9 bases between the two germline ends. This CDR3 has 15 amino acids. The CDR3 protein is CATSRDLVSSYEQYF. CDR3 coding DNA: TGTGCCACCAGCAGAGATCTGGTTTCCTCCTACGAGCAGTACTTC.

The J gene is TRBJ2-5, the V gene TRBV19, with no clear D. CDR1 LNHDA and CDR2 SQIVND come from the germline V gene (reference sequence). The CDR3 length is 14 residues. The V end was cut by 5 bases, the J end by 5 bases, with 15 bases between. The DNA of the CDR3 is TGTGCCAGTAGTCCACGCGCACGAGCGGAGACCCAGTACTTC. It is translated as CASSPRARAETQYF.

This chain joins TRBV12-5 and TRBJ2-7; 12 positions agree with TRBD2. Germline V gene data show CDR1 as LGHNT and CDR2 as FRNRAP. The CDR3 spans 15 residues. The DNA for the CDR3 is TGTGCCAGCGGCTACTCTAGCGGGAGGGCCGGCGAGCAGTACTTC. As protein: CASGYSSGRAGEQYF.

The chain employs TRBV7-7 and TRBJ2-1; TRBD2 is a possible D gene (5 bases). The V end lost 3 bases, the J end lost 0 bases, and 9 bases lay between the germline ends. There are 15 residues in the CDR3. Germline loops: CDR1 SSHAT, CDR2 FNYEAQ (reference sequence). CDR3: CASSLQRSSYNEQFF. CDR3 bases: TGTGCCAGCAGCTTGCAGCGGAGCTCCTACAATGAGCAGTTCTTC.

The chain is built from TRBV5-1 and TRBJ2-7; tentative D call: TRBD2 (7 bases). The CDR3 contains 14 residues. CDR1 is SGHRS, CDR2 YFSETQ, per germline. V dropped 5 bases and J dropped 5 bases, with 17 bases sitting between them. CDR3 DNA sequence: TGCGCCAGCAGTCAAGGGGGGGAGGGACACGAGCAGTACTTC. This codes for CASSQGGEGHEQYF.

The chain is built from TRBV5-1 and TRBJ1-1, with D possibly being TRBD1 (5 bases). Germline V gene lookup returns CDR1 SGHRS and CDR2 YFSETQ. V was trimmed by 0 bases and J by 10 bases, leaving 16 bases between them. CDR3 length: 14 residues. The CDR3 region has the DNA TGCGCCAGCAGCTTGGCCGGGGCCCAGGGTGGAGCTTTCTTT. This translates into CASSLAGAQGGAFF.

The chain has TRBV6-8 and TRBJ1-2; 8 bases map to TRBD1. Germline V lookup: CDR1 MNHGY, CDR2 SAAAGT. Trimming removed 0 bases from V and 3 bases from J; junction bases left unmatched: 6. There are 16 residues in the CDR3. CDR3 loop: CASSYSTGGWDYGYTF. Written as DNA, the CDR3 is TGTGCCAGCAGTTACTCTACAGGGGGATGGGACTATGGCTACACCTTC.

Comment on this clone: At one end, the junction sequence differs from germline, possibly due to a read error. V gene TRBV6-8 combines with J gene TRBJ1-2, with 8 bases that match TRBD1. CDR1 and CDR2 from the germline V gene are MNHGY and SAAAGT. CDR3 size: 17 residues. The CDR3 loop reads CAISSGTGYKMWEGYTF. The CDR3 DNA is TGTGCCATCAGTTCCGGGACAGGATACAAGATGTGGGAGGGCTACACCTTC.

V and J are TRBV30 and TRBJ1-5, with D hard to call. Deletions cut 3 bases from V and 2 bases from J, with 11 bases between. The CDR3 totals 14 residues. Germline V CDR1 and CDR2: GTSNPN, SVGIG (reference sequence). The CDR3 protein is CAWRVEIGNQPQHF. The CDR3 DNA follows: TGTGCCTGGAGGGTGGAGATAGGCAATCAGCCCCAGCATTTT.

The chain has TRBV5-1 and TRBJ1-2, with D possibly being TRBD1 (6 bases). The germline gives CDR1 SGHRS, CDR2 YFSETQ. Trimming left V 5 bases short and J 1 base short, with 24 bases between. The CDR3 has 18 residues. CDR3 in DNA: TGCGCCAGCAGTTATTCTGTCCCGGGACAAGTAAATAACTATGGCTACACCTTC. Translation: CASSYSVPGQVNNYGYTF.

The V call is TRBV19, the J call TRBJ1-4; TRBD1 matches at 12 bases. The CDR3 runs 16 residues. CDR1 LNHDA and CDR2 SQIVND come from the germline V gene (reference sequence). Germline trimming cut 6 bases from V and 7 bases from J; bases unmatched to any gene: 9. For the CDR3, the DNA is TGTGCCAGTAGACCGGGACAGGGGGCGTTTAGTGAAAAACTGTTTTTT. Its translation is CASRPGQGAFSEKLFF.

The J gene is TRBJ2-7, the V gene TRBV6-8; TRBD2 is a possible D gene (6 bases). The CDR3 contains 13 residues. Trimming left V 7 bases short and J 3 bases short, with 13 bases between. Looked up from germline, CDR1 is MNHGY and CDR2 is SAAAGT. CDR3 residues: CASTSGGLYEQYF. CDR3 sequence (DNA): TGTGCCAGCACCTCAGGAGGGCTCTACGAGCAGTACTTC.

V gene TRBV14 combines with J gene TRBJ2-5; possibly TRBD1 or TRBD2 for D (5 bases each). Per germline, CDR1 SGHDN and CDR2 FVKESK. The CDR3 is 13 residues long. V lost 4 bases, J lost 4 bases, and 10 bases lay in between. The CDR3 reads CASSRGPRETQYF. CDR3 sequence (DNA): TGTGCCAGCAGCCGGGGACCGCGAGAGACCCAGTACTTC.

The chain is built from TRBV6-4 and TRBJ2-3; TRBD1 matches at 8 bases. CDR3 size: 11 residues. Germline V lookup: CDR1 MRHNA, CDR2 SNTAGT. Trimming removed 5 bases from V and 10 bases from J; junction bases left unmatched: 2. This chain's CDR3 is CASSYRGAQYF. The CDR3 DNA sequence: TGTGCCAGCAGTTACAGGGGGGCGCAGTATTTT.

V is TRBV6-4 and J is TRBJ1-5; D is ambiguous. Trimming left V 6 bases short and J 2 bases short, with 14 bases between. The CDR3 is 15 amino acids. Per germline, CDR1 MRHNA and CDR2 SNTAGT. CDR3 region: CASREARQGNQPQHF. DNA of the CDR3: TGTGCCAGCAGGGAGGCACGGCAAGGCAATCAGCCCCAGCATTTT.

The rearrangement uses TRBV19 and TRBJ2-3; 8 positions agree with TRBD2. Germline values: CDR1 LNHDA, CDR2 SQIVND (reference sequence). Unmatched junction bases numbered 11, after V lost 6 bases and J lost 6 bases. The CDR3 length is 15 residues. CDR3: CASRDLAGPEDTQYF. The CDR3 region has the DNA TGTGCCAGTAGGGATCTAGCGGGCCCGGAGGATACGCAGTATTTT.

The chain uses TRBV5-1 and TRBJ1-4, with D uncertain. CDR1 SGHRS and CDR2 YFSETQ come from the germline V gene. The V and J ends lost 2 bases and 2 bases respectively, with 10 bases between them. The CDR3 length is 15 residues. DNA of the CDR3: TGCGCCAGCAGCTTTTTCGTGGGCACTAATGAAAAACTGTTTTTT. This sequence encodes CASSFFVGTNEKLFF. The full variable domain, rest sourced from reference TRBV5-1 and TRBJ1-4, is KAGVTQTPRYLIKTRGQQVTLSCSPISGHRSVSWYQQTPGQGLQFLFEYFSETQRNKGNFPGRFSGRQFSNSRSEMNVSTLELGDSALYLCASSFFVGTNEKLFFGSGTQLSVL.

The genes are TRBV19 and TRBJ1-5; D is uncertain. Trimming removed 9 bases at V and 0 bases at J, with 24 bases between. Germline CDR1 reads LNHDA; CDR2 reads SQIVND (reference sequence). This CDR3 contains 18 residues. The chain's CDR3 is CASDQTGVWANSNQPQHF. The CDR3 DNA is TGTGCCAGCGATCAAACCGGGGTATGGGCTAATAGCAATCAGCCCCAGCATTTT.

The chain employs TRBV5-1 and TRBJ2-7; perhaps D is TRBD1 or TRBD2 (5 bases each). V lost 3 bases to trimming and J lost 6 bases, with 19 bases between them. Germline assignment: CDR1 SGHRS and CDR2 YFSETQ. CDR3 length: 15 residues. For the CDR3, the DNA is TGCGCCAGCAGCTGGACCGGGACCCGACCCCTCGAGCAGTACTTC. Translated, it gives CASSWTGTRPLEQYF.

This rearrangement joins TRBV5-1 to TRBJ1-1; D might be TRBD1 (5 bases). The V gene lost 4 bases and the J gene lost 5 bases, with 15 bases spanning the gap. Germline V CDR1 and CDR2: SGHRS, YFSETQ. The CDR3 runs 14 residues. In DNA form, the CDR3 reads TGCGCCAGCAGCGCCGGACTGGGGGAGACTGAAGCTTTCTTT. This sequence encodes CASSAGLGETEAFF.

A single count supports this clone. The rearrangement links TRBV19 to TRBJ2-6; D uncertain. The CDR3 is 13 amino acids. From germline, CDR1 is LNHDA and CDR2 SQIVND (reference sequence). V was trimmed by 10 bases and J by 2 bases, leaving 9 bases between them. CDR3 bases: TGTGCCATTTCCAAAACTGGGGCCAACGTCCTGACTTTC. Translation gives CAISKTGANVLTF.

The V gene is TRBV6-8, the J gene TRBJ1-2, with 7 bases aligning to TRBD1. The CDR3 covers 13 residues. V shed 6 bases and J 4 bases; nucleotides not matched to a gene: 5. Germline V CDR1 and CDR2: MNHGY, SAAAGT. The chain's CDR3 is CASRLDRTYGYTF. CDR3 nucleotide sequence: TGTGCCAGCAGACTGGACAGGACCTATGGCTACACCTTC.

The V gene is TRBV19, the J gene TRBJ1-1; D is perhaps TRBD1 (6 bases). Between the trimmed V and J ends, which lost 0 bases and 4 bases, there was a span of 9 bases. CDR1 is LNHDA, CDR2 SQIVND, per germline (reference sequence). This CDR3 is 14 amino acids long. The CDR3 region is CASSIERGRTEAFF. CDR3 DNA: TGTGCCAGTAGTATAGAACGGGGGCGCACTGAAGCTTTCTTT.

Concerning this clone: The same CDR3 arises from other DNA sequences in this sample as well. The chain links TRBV6-8 to TRBJ1-1, with 7 bases matching TRBD1. The CDR3 consists of 15 residues. Germline lookup yields CDR1 MNHGY and CDR2 SAAAGT. V lost 0 bases and J lost 0; bases outside the gene matches: 1. CDR3 nucleotide sequence: TGTGCCAGCAGTTACTCGACAGGGATGAACACTGAAGCTTTCTTT. Its protein product is CASSYSTGMNTEAFF.